These T cell receptor beta chains were read from a single sample in a study of vaccination and CD4 T cells after COVID-19. What these receptors recognize is not known. One entry per CDR3 protein, called by TCRdb with MiXCR from the PCR reads. The sample has under 5,000 distinct CDR3 sequences; 16% are singletons. The sample was CD4+ T cells from blood, cultured in vitro. The receptors were gathered from a human donor who had recovered from COVID-19. Both conserved end residues are part of each CDR3. D genes are given only for firm matches. Size is stated for part of the rows, as once, few or many counts, or as a class when the clone is expanded.

clone size: .
D gene: .
V gene: TRBV5-1
J gene: TRBJ2-7
CDR3 protein: CASSLAGYSYEQYF
CDR3 DNA: TGCGCCAGCAGCTTGGCAGGGTACTCCTACGAGCAGTACTTC

clone size: .
D gene: TRBD1
V gene: TRBV27
J gene: TRBJ1-1
CDR3 protein: CASSRPGTGYGTEAFF
CDR3 DNA: TGTGCCAGCAGTCGTCCCGGGACAGGGTACGGAACTGAAGCTTTCTTT

clone size: medium-sized
D gene: .
V gene: TRBV20-1
J gene: TRBJ1-5
CDR3 protein: CSAKPGSGGQPQHF
CDR3 DNA: TGCAGTGCAAAGCCGGGCTCCGGCGGGCAGCCCCAGCATTTT

clone size: large
D gene: .
V gene: TRBV12-3/TRBV12-4
J gene: TRBJ1-3
CDR3 protein: CASSSPLAGGNTIYF
CDR3 DNA: TGTGCCAGCAGCTCTCCTTTGGCAGGAGGAAACACCATATATTTT

clone size: .
D gene: .
V gene: TRBV2
J gene: TRBJ2-2
CDR3 protein: CATCSGQQCRELFF
CDR3 DNA: TGTGCCACCTGTAGTGGACAGCAGTGTAGGGAGCTGTTTTTT

clone size: .
D gene: .
V gene: TRBV9
J gene: TRBJ1-5
CDR3 protein: CASSLADTGNQPQHF
CDR3 DNA: TGTGCCAGCAGCTTAGCGGACACCGGCAATCAGCCCCAGCATTTT

clone size: few
D gene: TRBD1
V gene: TRBV29-1
J gene: TRBJ2-7
CDR3 protein: CSVVWDRDPGPSYEQYF
CDR3 DNA: TGCAGCGTTGTATGGGACAGGGACCCCGGACCCTCCTACGAGCAGTACTTC

clone size: .
D gene: .
V gene: TRBV6-5
J gene: TRBJ2-1
CDR3 protein: CASSSLRGNNEQFF
CDR3 DNA: TGTGCCAGCAGTTCCCTCAGAGGGAACAATGAGCAGTTCTTC

clone size: few
D gene: .
V gene: TRBV12-3/TRBV12-4
J gene: TRBJ1-2
CDR3 protein: CASSRNVYGYTF
CDR3 DNA: TGTGCCAGCAGTCGCAACGTTTATGGCTACACCTTC

clone size: .
D gene: .
V gene: TRBV30
J gene: TRBJ1-2
CDR3 protein: CAWRGGNYGYTF
CDR3 DNA: TGTGCCTGGAGGGGAGGTAACTATGGCTACACCTTC

clone size: .
D gene: .
V gene: TRBV30
J gene: TRBJ1-1
CDR3 protein: CAWSDRNTEAFF
CDR3 DNA: TGTGCCTGGAGTGACAGGAACACTGAAGCTTTCTTT

clone size: .
D gene: .
V gene: TRBV30
J gene: TRBJ2-5
CDR3 protein: CAWKAGGETQYF
CDR3 DNA: TGTGCCTGGAAGGCAGGAGGGGAGACCCAGTACTTC

clone size: once
D gene: .
V gene: TRBV7-2
J gene: TRBJ1-2
CDR3 protein: CASSLEGDGYTF
CDR3 DNA: TGTGCCAGCAGCTTAGAGGGGGACGGCTACACCTTC

clone size: once
D gene: TRBD1
V gene: TRBV6-1
J gene: TRBJ1-6
CDR3 protein: CASSEMTGGPIGSPLHF
CDR3 DNA: TGTGCCAGCAGTGAAATGACAGGGGGGCCTATAGGGTCACCCCTCCACTTT

clone size: .
D gene: .
V gene: TRBV19
J gene: TRBJ1-1
CDR3 protein: CASSIGAENTEAFF
CDR3 DNA: TGTGCCAGTAGTATAGGGGCAGAGAACACTGAAGCTTTCTTT

clone size: .
D gene: .
V gene: TRBV20-1
J gene: TRBJ2-7
CDR3 protein: CSARGLLGEQYF
CDR3 DNA: TGCAGTGCTAGAGGACTATTGGGCGAGCAGTACTTC

clone size: .
D gene: .
V gene: TRBV12-3/TRBV12-4
J gene: TRBJ1-4
CDR3 protein: CASSLRVEKLFF
CDR3 DNA: TGTGCCAGCAGCTTACGGGTAGAAAAACTGTTTTTT

clone size: .
D gene: TRBD2
V gene: TRBV6-5
J gene: TRBJ2-3
CDR3 protein: CASSYSAGGFTDTQYF
CDR3 DNA: TGTGCCAGCAGTTACTCTGCGGGGGGGTTCACAGATACGCAGTATTTT

clone size: few
D gene: TRBD1
V gene: TRBV20-1
J gene: TRBJ1-4
CDR3 protein: CSGRTGGEKLFF
CDR3 DNA: TGCAGCGGTCGGACAGGGGGGGAAAAACTGTTTTTT

clone size: few
D gene: TRBD1
V gene: TRBV29-1
J gene: TRBJ1-2
CDR3 protein: CSVGTGAVTNYGYTF
CDR3 DNA: TGCAGCGTTGGGACAGGGGCTGTCACTAACTATGGCTACACCTTC

clone size: medium-sized
D gene: .
V gene: TRBV30
J gene: TRBJ1-1
CDR3 protein: CAALRATNTEAFF
CDR3 DNA: TGTGCCGCTCTCAGGGCCACGAACACTGAAGCTTTCTTT

clone size: .
D gene: .
V gene: TRBV29-1
J gene: TRBJ2-3
CDR3 protein: CSSLRVGGLRNEDTQYF
CDR3 DNA: TGCAGCTCCCTACGGGTGGGGGGACTCCGTAATGAAGATACGCAGTATTTT

clone size: .
D gene: TRBD2
V gene: TRBV6-2/TRBV6-3
J gene: TRBJ2-3
CDR3 protein: CASSYTQRGGSDTQYF
CDR3 DNA: TGTGCCAGCAGTTACACGCAGCGGGGGGGCTCTGATACGCAGTATTTT

clone size: medium-sized
D gene: TRBD1
V gene: TRBV7-2
J gene: TRBJ1-2
CDR3 protein: CASSPRVDRGGYTF
CDR3 DNA: TGTGCCAGCAGCCCTAGGGTGGACAGGGGTGGCTACACCTTC

clone size: large
D gene: TRBD1
V gene: TRBV15
J gene: TRBJ1-2
CDR3 protein: CATSTPGQGARGYTF
CDR3 DNA: TGTGCCACCAGCACTCCGGGACAGGGGGCGCGTGGCTACACCTTC

clone size: few
D gene: .
V gene: TRBV5-1
J gene: TRBJ2-7
CDR3 protein: CASSPGAGTSEQYF
CDR3 DNA: TGCGCCAGCAGCCCCGGGGCCGGGACGTCCGAGCAGTACTTC

clone size: .
D gene: TRBD1
V gene: TRBV19
J gene: TRBJ1-2
CDR3 protein: CASRRTGGYYGYTF
CDR3 DNA: TGTGCCAGTAGAAGGACAGGGGGGTATTATGGCTACACCTTC

clone size: medium-sized
D gene: .
V gene: TRBV18
J gene: TRBJ1-2
CDR3 protein: CASSPDSRRGGYTF
CDR3 DNA: TGTGCCAGCTCACCGGACAGCCGGCGGGGTGGCTACACCTTC

clone size: few
D gene: TRBD1
V gene: TRBV29-1
J gene: TRBJ1-6
CDR3 protein: CSVRQGNSPLHF
CDR3 DNA: TGCAGCGTTAGACAGGGGAATTCACCCCTCCACTTT

clone size: few
D gene: TRBD1
V gene: TRBV5-1
J gene: TRBJ2-7
CDR3 protein: CASSLEGTVYYEQYF
CDR3 DNA: TGCGCCAGCAGCTTGGAGGGGACAGTCTACTACGAGCAGTACTTC

clone size: few
D gene: .
V gene: TRBV30
J gene: TRBJ1-5
CDR3 protein: CAWSAQGNQPQHF
CDR3 DNA: TGTGCCTGGAGTGCGCAGGGGAATCAGCCCCAGCATTTT

clone size: medium-sized
D gene: .
V gene: TRBV28
J gene: TRBJ1-2
CDR3 protein: CASSSGGPSGYTF
CDR3 DNA: TGTGCCAGCAGTTCGGGGGGGCCCTCTGGCTACACCTTC

clone size: few
D gene: .
V gene: TRBV7-2
J gene: TRBJ2-5
CDR3 protein: CASSLALSPETQYF
CDR3 DNA: TGTGCCAGCAGCTTAGCCTTGTCTCCAGAGACCCAGTACTTC

clone size: few
D gene: .
V gene: TRBV24-1
J gene: TRBJ2-2
CDR3 protein: CATQAYGGELFF
CDR3 DNA: TGTGCCACCCAGGCGTACGGCGGGGAGCTGTTTTTT

clone size: .
D gene: .
V gene: TRBV19
J gene: TRBJ1-3
CDR3 protein: CASRKSPRNTIYF
CDR3 DNA: TGTGCCAGTAGAAAGAGCCCGAGAAACACCATATATTTT

clone size: medium-sized
D gene: .
V gene: TRBV20-1
J gene: TRBJ1-1
CDR3 protein: CSAPASGRPEAFF
CDR3 DNA: TGCAGTGCTCCTGCCTCAGGGAGACCTGAAGCTTTCTTT

clone size: few
D gene: .
V gene: TRBV6-5
J gene: TRBJ1-1
CDR3 protein: CASSFAGTEAFF
CDR3 DNA: TGTGCCAGCAGTTTCGCAGGCACTGAAGCTTTCTTT

clone size: few
D gene: TRBD1
V gene: TRBV9
J gene: TRBJ1-1
CDR3 protein: CASSVGYRGPYTEAFF
CDR3 DNA: TGTGCCAGCAGCGTAGGTTACAGGGGACCATACACTGAAGCTTTCTTT

clone size: few
D gene: TRBD2
V gene: TRBV7-2
J gene: TRBJ2-2
CDR3 protein: CASSSPRGGRTGELFF
CDR3 DNA: TGTGCCAGCAGCTCTCCTCGGGGGGGCCGCACCGGGGAGCTGTTTTTT

clone size: few
D gene: .
V gene: TRBV5-4
J gene: TRBJ2-4
CDR3 protein: CASSLDGETTDIQYF
CDR3 DNA: TGTGCCAGCAGCTTGGATGGAGAAACCACGGACATTCAGTACTTC

clone size: large
D gene: TRBD1
V gene: TRBV2
J gene: TRBJ1-2
CDR3 protein: CASSFTDRVGYGYTF
CDR3 DNA: TGTGCCAGCAGTTTTACTGACAGGGTGGGCTATGGCTACACCTTC

clone size: large
D gene: .
V gene: TRBV20-1
J gene: TRBJ2-3
CDR3 protein: CSAPSPWRAGDTQYF
CDR3 DNA: TGCAGTGCCCCGAGCCCCTGGAGGGCGGGGGATACGCAGTATTTT

clone size: medium-sized
D gene: .
V gene: TRBV6-1
J gene: TRBJ2-2
CDR3 protein: CASSEVGLGELFF
CDR3 DNA: TGTGCCAGCAGTGAGGTGGGGCTCGGGGAGCTGTTTTTT

clone size: .
D gene: .
V gene: TRBV5-1
J gene: TRBJ2-5
CDR3 protein: CASSSLRAQETQYF
CDR3 DNA: TGCGCCAGCAGCTCCCTGCGGGCTCAAGAGACCCAGTACTTC

clone size: .
D gene: .
V gene: TRBV7-2
J gene: TRBJ1-4
CDR3 protein: CASSLGGRTNEKLFF
CDR3 DNA: TGTGCCAGCAGCCTTGGGGGGCGAACTAATGAAAAACTGTTTTTT

clone size: few
D gene: .
V gene: TRBV18
J gene: TRBJ1-1
CDR3 protein: CASSPPAGVGVSEAFF
CDR3 DNA: TGTGCCAGCTCACCACCGGCAGGGGTCGGAGTGTCTGAAGCTTTCTTT

clone size: few
D gene: .
V gene: TRBV18
J gene: TRBJ1-5
CDR3 protein: CASSPYSNQPQHF
CDR3 DNA: TGTGCCAGCTCACCGTATAGCAATCAGCCCCAGCATTTT

clone size: few
D gene: .
V gene: TRBV20-1
J gene: TRBJ1-2
CDR3 protein: CSARATSQNYGYTF
CDR3 DNA: TGCAGTGCTAGAGCGACCTCGCAGAACTATGGCTACACCTTC

clone size: .
D gene: .
V gene: TRBV7-2
J gene: TRBJ2-2
CDR3 protein: CAGGRGRNTGELFF
CDR3 DNA: TGTGCCGGGGGGCGGGGGAGGAACACCGGGGAGCTGTTTTTT

clone size: .
D gene: .
V gene: TRBV12-3/TRBV12-4
J gene: TRBJ2-3
CDR3 protein: CASSHHTDTQYF
CDR3 DNA: TGTGCCAGCAGCCACCACACAGATACGCAGTATTTT

clone size: few
D gene: TRBD2
V gene: TRBV2
J gene: TRBJ2-5
CDR3 protein: CASSVLAGGAETQYF
CDR3 DNA: TGTGCCAGCAGTGTGCTAGCGGGGGGAGCAGAGACCCAGTACTTC